This T cell receptor beta chain was sequenced for a study of T cells in Graves' hyperthyroidism and ophthalmopathy. Study-wide findings and caveats: Most expanded thyroid clonotypes above 0.001 also appeared in blood.

Many counts were recorded for this clonotype. Its cognate antigen is unknown. After removal of 0 bases from V and 2 bases from J, the junction contained 3 bases not matched to a gene. The germline CDR1 and CDR2 sequences are LGHDT and YNNKEL (reference sequence). This CDR3 is built from 15 residues. Researchers barred patients who had uncontrolled infection, other autoimmune disease, pregnancy or lactation. Orbital computed tomography and thyroid ultrasound, together with serum TRAb and thyroxine and clinical symptoms, were used for diagnoses. About 10 ml fresh peripheral blood yielded the PBMCs. The source material, RNA transcripts, was used to amplify TCR beta CDR3 regions. The HTBI primer set was used in a first-round RT-PCR of the TCR CDR3. TCRdb ran MiXCR on the multiplex PCR reads and lists one entry per CDR3 protein. The repertoire holds about 530,000 distinct CDR3 sequences, with approximately 17% as singletons.

This sequence joins TRBV3-1 and TRBJ2-7; TRBD1 aligns across 8 bases. Sample: blood. The sequence was collected from a woman younger than 35 with Graves' ophthalmopathy. CDR3 DNA: TGTGCCAGCAGCCAAGAGGGGGACAGGACCTACGAGCAGTACTTC. It encodes CASSQEGDRTYEQYF.